This entry lists 23 T cell receptor beta chains sequenced from one sample in a study of T cell repertoires in cytomegalovirus infection. TCRdb reprocessed the reads with MiXCR, giving one entry per CDR3 protein. The sample has approximately 250,000 distinct CDR3 sequences, roughly 6.5% seen once. The source material was PBMCs. Receptors originate from a human donor in good health (CMV status not recorded). Some clones in this sample may be carry-over from other donors' samples.

This clonotype was observed at least ten times. This rearrangement joins TRBV7-2 to TRBJ1-4; D remains ambiguous. Deletions cut 2 bases from V and 8 bases from J, with 12 bases between. Germline V gene lookup returns CDR1 SGHTA and CDR2 FQGNSA. The CDR3 has 14 amino acids. CDR3 coding DNA: TGTGCCAGCAGCTTATCTGGGCAAGCCGAAAAACTGTTTTTT. Amino acid sequence: CASSLSGQAEKLFF.

This clonotype has just a few counts. The chain has TRBV20-1 and TRBJ1-1; D is unclear. The CDR3 spans 13 residues. The germline V gene has CDR1 DFQATT and CDR2 SNEGSKA (reference sequence). Between the trimmed V and J ends, which lost 1 base and 0 bases, there was a span of 6 bases. CDR3 loop: CSARGGVNTEAFF. The CDR3 bases are TGCAGTGCTAGAGGAGGCGTGAACACTGAAGCTTTCTTT.

This clonotype was seen at least ten times. The V call is TRBV4-2, the J call TRBJ2-1; D may correspond to TRBD1 or TRBD2 (7 bases each). CDR3 size: 17 residues. Trimming cost V 5 bases and J 3 bases, with 20 bases left between them. From germline, CDR1 is LGHNA and CDR2 YNFKEQ. The CDR3 DNA reads as TGTGCCAGCAGCTCCTATAGGGAGGGACAGCTCTACAATGAGCAGTTCTTC. It encodes CASSSYREGQLYNEQFF.

The genes are TRBV19 and TRBJ2-6; D remains ambiguous. The CDR3 contains 16 residues. The germline gives CDR1 LNHDA, CDR2 SQIVND (reference sequence). V dropped 0 bases and J dropped 1 base, with 7 bases sitting between them. The CDR3 spells CASSIDHGSGANVLTF. As DNA, the CDR3 is TGTGCCAGTAGTATAGATCACGGATCTGGGGCCAACGTCCTGACTTTC. Drawing the rest from reference TRBV19 and TRBJ2-6, the complete variable domain is DGGITQSPKYLFRKEGQNVTLSCEQNLNHDAMYWYRQDPGQGLRLIYYSQIVNDFQKGDIAEGYSVSREKKESFPLTVTSAQKNPTAFYLCASSIDHGSGANVLTFGAGSRLTVL.

This clonotype was counted at least ten times. V gene TRBV29-1 combines with J gene TRBJ1-2; the match to TRBD1 covers 7 bases. Germline V CDR1 and CDR2: SQVTM, ANQGSEA. V lost 7 bases and J lost 4; bases outside the gene matches: 9. The CDR3 covers 13 residues. CDR3 nucleotides: TGCAGCGCCAAAACAGGGGCCGCCTATGGCTACACCTTC. It encodes CSAKTGAAYGYTF. Looking up the rest from reference TRBV29-1 and TRBJ1-2 gives the full variable domain: SAVISQKPSRDICQRGTSLTIQCQVDSQVTMMFWYRQQPGQSLTLIATANQGSEATYESGFVIDKFPISRPNLTFSTLTVSNMSPEDSSIYLCSAKTGAAYGYTFGSGTRLTVV.

This clonotype was recorded many times. The chain couples TRBV7-2 to TRBJ1-2, with D possibly matching TRBD1 (6 bases). Trimming pared 0 bases from V and 2 bases from J, leaving 16 bases between. Germline-derived CDR1 and CDR2 are SGHTA and FQGNSA. The CDR3 is made up of 17 amino acids. The CDR3 sequence is CASSLAPRTAGNYGYTF. In DNA, the CDR3 is TGTGCCAGCAGCTTAGCCCCTAGGACAGCGGGGAACTATGGCTACACCTTC.

This chain uses TRBV5-1 with TRBJ2-7; no clear D. The germline gives CDR1 SGHRS, CDR2 YFSETQ. V gave up 1 base and J gave up 6 bases, with 11 bases separating them. The CDR3 extends over 13 amino acids. CDR3 in DNA: TGCGCCAGCAGCTTGTCGGATTCGGGCGAGCAGTACTTC. Translation gives CASSLSDSGEQYF.

The chain carries TRBV2 and TRBJ2-2; TRBD1 might be the D (5 bases). V lost 4 bases to trimming and J lost 7 bases, with 13 bases between them. Germline V gene data show CDR1 as SNHLY and CDR2 as FYNNEI. The CDR3 covers 14 residues. CDR3 bases: TGTGCCAGCAGTGTTCGGACAAATGACGGGGAGCTGTTTTTT. Translating it yields CASSVRTNDGELFF.

V gene TRBV9 combines with J gene TRBJ1-2; D not resolved. With 0 bases removed from V and 6 bases from J, the gap between germline ends came to 12 bases. Germline-derived CDR1 and CDR2 are SGDLS and YYNGEE. The CDR3 runs to 14 residues. Written as DNA, the CDR3 is TGTGCCAGCAGCGTAGATGGCCCGAGGAATGGCTACACCTTC. Residues: CASSVDGPRNGYTF.

This clonotype was picked up a small number of times. This sequence joins TRBV9 and TRBJ1-1, with D maybe TRBD1 (5 bases). This CDR3 spans 13 amino acids. Germline CDR1 SGDLS, CDR2 YYNGEE. The ends were cut back, 3 bases at V and 5 bases at J, with 11 bases in the middle. The CDR3 is CASSALGGTEAFF. CDR3 coding DNA: TGTGCCAGCAGCGCCCTCGGGGGAACTGAAGCTTTCTTT.

The sample holds many counts of this clonotype. The J gene is TRBJ2-7, the V gene TRBV7-8, with D perhaps matching TRBD2 (6 bases). The germline V and J ends were trimmed by 2 bases and 0 bases, with 17 bases remaining between them. The CDR3 extends over 17 amino acids. Germline CDR1 reads SGHVS; CDR2 reads FQNEAQ. CDR3 DNA sequence: TGTGCCAGCAGCTTAAACAGTCGAGTGGGGGGCTCCTACGAGCAGTACTTC. Its translation: CASSLNSRVGGSYEQYF.

This clonotype was counted a few times. The genes are TRBV19 and TRBJ1-2; 8 nucleotides align to TRBD1. Germline V lookup: CDR1 LNHDA, CDR2 SQIVND (reference sequence). The CDR3 sequence is 13 residues long. V shed 5 bases and J 8 bases; nucleotides not matched to a gene: 7. CDR3 loop: CASSYQDRDGYTF. The CDR3 DNA reads as TGTGCCAGTAGTTACCAGGACAGGGACGGCTACACCTTC. Based on the CDR3 plus reference TRBV19 and TRBJ1-2, the full variable domain is DGGITQSPKYLFRKEGQNVTLSCEQNLNHDAMYWYRQDPGQGLRLIYYSQIVNDFQKGDIAEGYSVSREKKESFPLTVTSAQKNPTAFYLCASSYQDRDGYTFGSGTRLTVV.

At least ten counts were recorded for this clonotype. In nucleotides, the CDR3 is TGTGCCAGCAGTTTTGAGGTGGTGGCCTACAATGAGCAGTTCTTC. Translation: CASSFEVVAYNEQFF. This chain joins TRBV27 and TRBJ2-1; D gene unclear. CDR3 length equals 15 residues. Germline V gives CDR1 MNHEY, CDR2 SMNVEV (reference sequence). Between the trimmed V and J ends, which lost 3 bases and 2 bases, there was a span of 11 bases.

In this sample, this clonotype turned up many times. Here the CDR3 reads CSVEPGQPYNEQFF. The CDR3 nucleotides are TGCAGCGTTGAACCGGGACAGCCTTACAATGAGCAGTTCTTC. V and J are TRBV29-1 and TRBJ2-1; 7 bases are a match to TRBD1. In germline, CDR1 is SQVTM, CDR2 ANQGSEA. V lost 2 bases to trimming and J lost 4 bases; unmatched junction nucleotides: 5. The CDR3 is made up of 14 amino acids.

In its sample, this clonotype was seen many times. As DNA, the CDR3 is TGTGCCAGCAGCCCAACAATGGGACAGGGCCAGCCCCAGCATTTT. As protein: CASSPTMGQGQPQHF. The chain couples TRBV7-8 to TRBJ1-5; 9 nucleotides match TRBD1. The CDR3 consists of 15 residues. Germline CDR1 is SGHVS and CDR2 is FQNEAQ. The trim removed 5 bases at V and 7 bases at J, leaving 9 bases unmatched.

This clonotype occurred a few times. CDR3 DNA: TGCAGCGTTTACCCGGCGGTCGGCTACACCTTC. Its translation: CSVYPAVGYTF. This chain uses TRBV29-1 with TRBJ1-2; D uncertain. CDR3 length: 11 amino acids. CDR1 is SQVTM and CDR2 is ANQGSEA in the germline V gene. V was cut by 5 bases and J by 8 bases, with 12 bases left in between.

Many counts were recorded for this clonotype. This chain connects TRBV27 to TRBJ2-2; 8 positions agree with TRBD2. From germline, CDR1 is MNHEY and CDR2 SMNVEV (reference sequence). The CDR3 is 15 amino acids. V lost 7 bases, J lost 0 bases, and 4 bases stayed unmatched. Here the CDR3 DNA reads TGTGCCAGCATCCCCGGGGGGGCGAACACCGGGGAGCTGTTTTTT. It specifies CASIPGGANTGELFF.

This clonotype was counted a few times. The chain recombines TRBV19 with TRBJ2-7; maybe TRBD2 (5 bases). The CDR3 loop spans 15 amino acids. Per germline, CDR1 LNHDA and CDR2 SQIVND (reference sequence). The V end lost 5 bases, the J end lost 1 base, and 15 bases lay between the germline ends. The CDR3 DNA sequence: TGTGCCAGTAGTCCAGACGGGCCGGGGTCCTACGAGCAGTACTTC. This gives the protein CASSPDGPGSYEQYF.

This clonotype was observed many times. The CDR3 DNA sequence: TGTGCCAGCAGCCGGGACTCCCTAAGTAACGAGCAGTACTTC. Translating gives CASSRDSLSNEQYF. This rearrangement joins TRBV7-2 to TRBJ2-7; possible D gene TRBD2, 6 bases. The CDR3 length is 14 residues. In germline, CDR1 is SGHTA, CDR2 FQGNSA. Between the trimmed V and J ends, which lost 5 bases and 5 bases, there was a span of 16 bases.

This clonotype was seen repeatedly, ten times or more. The chain employs TRBV11-2 and TRBJ2-1; unclear D gene. The CDR3 is 14 amino acids. V lost 0 bases, J lost 8 bases, and 11 bases lay in between. Germline values: CDR1 SGHAT, CDR2 FQNNGV. CDR3 DNA sequence: TGTGCCAGCAGCTTAGATCGGTTTCGCCATGAGCAGTTCTTC. Translated, it gives CASSLDRFRHEQFF.

V is TRBV6-5 and J is TRBJ1-1; tentatively, D is TRBD1 (6 bases). The CDR3 runs 17 residues. The germline CDR1 and CDR2 sequences are MNHEY and SVGAGI. V lost 0 bases to trimming and J lost 5 bases, with 19 bases between them. CDR3 region: CASSYSSRGVGVTEAFF. CDR3 DNA sequence: TGTGCCAGCAGTTACTCGTCCAGGGGTGTCGGGGTAACTGAAGCTTTCTTT.

The chain employs TRBV9 and TRBJ2-2; a possible D gene is TRBD2 (6 bases). This CDR3 spans 14 amino acids. V gave up 3 bases and J gave up 5 bases, with 11 bases separating them. In germline, CDR1 is SGDLS, CDR2 YYNGEE. The CDR3: CASSARDWTGELFF. The CDR3 DNA reads as TGTGCCAGCAGCGCACGGGACTGGACCGGGGAGCTGTTTTTT.

This clonotype was detected many times. The CDR3 DNA reads as TGTGCCAGCTCCGCGGGGTCCTACGAGCAGTACTTC. Translated: CASSAGSYEQYF. V is TRBV19 and J is TRBJ2-7, with D possibly TRBD2 on 6 matching bases. V gave up 9 bases and J gave up 1 base, with 10 bases separating them. This CDR3 has 12 residues. Germline-derived CDR1 and CDR2 are LNHDA and SQIVND (reference sequence).